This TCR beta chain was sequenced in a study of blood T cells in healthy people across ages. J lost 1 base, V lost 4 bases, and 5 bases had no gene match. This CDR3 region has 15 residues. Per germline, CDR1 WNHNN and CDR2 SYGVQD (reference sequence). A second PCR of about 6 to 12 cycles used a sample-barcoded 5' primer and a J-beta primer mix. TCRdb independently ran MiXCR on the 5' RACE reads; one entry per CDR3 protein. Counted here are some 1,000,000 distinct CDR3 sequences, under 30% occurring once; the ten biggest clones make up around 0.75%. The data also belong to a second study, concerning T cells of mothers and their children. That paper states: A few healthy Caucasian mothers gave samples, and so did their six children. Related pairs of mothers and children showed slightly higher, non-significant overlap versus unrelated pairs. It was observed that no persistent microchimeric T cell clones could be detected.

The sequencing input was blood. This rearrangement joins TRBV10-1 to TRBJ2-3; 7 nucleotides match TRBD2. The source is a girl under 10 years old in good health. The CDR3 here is CASSGEGVGTDTQYF. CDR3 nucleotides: TGCGCCAGCAGTGGGGAGGGAGTAGGCACAGATACGCAGTATTTT.